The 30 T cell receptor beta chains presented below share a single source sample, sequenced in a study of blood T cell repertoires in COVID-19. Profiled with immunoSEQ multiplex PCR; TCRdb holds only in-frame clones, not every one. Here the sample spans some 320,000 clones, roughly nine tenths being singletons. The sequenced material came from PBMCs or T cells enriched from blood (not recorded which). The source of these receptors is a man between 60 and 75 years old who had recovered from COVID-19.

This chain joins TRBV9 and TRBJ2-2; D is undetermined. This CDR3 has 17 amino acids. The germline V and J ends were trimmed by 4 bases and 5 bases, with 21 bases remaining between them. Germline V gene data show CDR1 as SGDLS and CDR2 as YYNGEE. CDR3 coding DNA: TGTGCCAGCAGCCCCGCCCTTTTGCGTCGATCAACCGGGGAGCTGTTTTTT. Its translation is CASSPALLRRSTGELFF.

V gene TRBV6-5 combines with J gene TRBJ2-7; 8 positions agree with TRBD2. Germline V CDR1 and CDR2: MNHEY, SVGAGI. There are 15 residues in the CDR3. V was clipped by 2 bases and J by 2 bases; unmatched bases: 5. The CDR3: CASSYRLARPYEQYF. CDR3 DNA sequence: TGTGCCAGCAGTTACCGACTAGCGCGGCCCTACGAGCAGTACTTC.

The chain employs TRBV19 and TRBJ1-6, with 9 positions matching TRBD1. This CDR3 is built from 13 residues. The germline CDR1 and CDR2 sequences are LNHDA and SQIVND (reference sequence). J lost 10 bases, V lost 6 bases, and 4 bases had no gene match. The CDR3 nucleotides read TGTGCCAGTAGGGACAGGGGTCGGTCACCCCTCCACTTT. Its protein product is CASRDRGRSPLHF. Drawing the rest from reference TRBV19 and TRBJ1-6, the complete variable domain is DGGITQSPKYLFRKEGQNVTLSCEQNLNHDAMYWYRQDPGQGLRLIYYSQIVNDFQKGDIAEGYSVSREKKESFPLTVTSAQKNPTAFYLCASRDRGRSPLHFGNGTRLTVT.

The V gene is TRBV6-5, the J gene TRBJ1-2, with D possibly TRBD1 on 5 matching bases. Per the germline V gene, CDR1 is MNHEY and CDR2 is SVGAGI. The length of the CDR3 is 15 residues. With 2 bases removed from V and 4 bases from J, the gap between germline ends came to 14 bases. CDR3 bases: TGTGCCAGCAGTTACATTGGCCCAACAGGCTATGGCTACACCTTC. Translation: CASSYIGPTGYGYTF.

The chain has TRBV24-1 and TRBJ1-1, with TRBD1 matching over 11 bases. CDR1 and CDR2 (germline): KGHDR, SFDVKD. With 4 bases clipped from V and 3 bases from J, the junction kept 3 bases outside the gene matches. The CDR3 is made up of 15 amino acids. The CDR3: CATSDPGQGDTEAFF. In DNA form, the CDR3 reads TGTGCCACCAGTGACCCGGGACAGGGGGACACTGAAGCTTTCTTT.

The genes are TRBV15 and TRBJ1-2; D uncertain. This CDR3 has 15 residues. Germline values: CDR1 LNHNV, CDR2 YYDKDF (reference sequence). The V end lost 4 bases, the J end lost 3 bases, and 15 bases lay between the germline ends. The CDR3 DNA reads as TGTGCCACCAGCATTCCGGGTGGGTCGCACTATGGCTACACCTTC. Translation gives CATSIPGGSHYGYTF. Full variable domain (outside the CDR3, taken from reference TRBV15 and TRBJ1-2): DAMVIQNPRYQVTQFGKPVTLSCSQTLNHNVMYWYQQKSSQAPKLLFHYYDKDFNNEADTPDNFQSRRPNTSFCFLDIRSPGLGDTAMYLCATSIPGGSHYGYTFGSGTRLTVV.

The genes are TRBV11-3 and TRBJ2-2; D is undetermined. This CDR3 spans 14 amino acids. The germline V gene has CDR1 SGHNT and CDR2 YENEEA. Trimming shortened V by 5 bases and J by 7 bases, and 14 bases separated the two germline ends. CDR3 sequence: CASSPPAAGGELFF. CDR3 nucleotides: TGTGCCAGCAGCCCCCCGGCCGCAGGCGGGGAGCTGTTTTTT.

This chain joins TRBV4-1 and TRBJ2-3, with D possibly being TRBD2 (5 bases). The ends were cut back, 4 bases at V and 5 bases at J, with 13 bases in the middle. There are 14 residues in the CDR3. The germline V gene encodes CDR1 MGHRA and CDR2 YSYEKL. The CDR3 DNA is TGCGCCAGCAGCCGACGCATGGAGGAAGATACGCAGTATTTT. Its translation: CASSRRMEEDTQYF.

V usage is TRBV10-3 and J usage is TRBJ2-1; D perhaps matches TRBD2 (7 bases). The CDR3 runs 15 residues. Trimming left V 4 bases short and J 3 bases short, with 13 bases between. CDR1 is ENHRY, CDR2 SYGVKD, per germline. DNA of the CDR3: TGTGCCATCAGTGGGGGCGGGGGCTACTACAATGAGCAGTTCTTC. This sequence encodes CAISGGGGYYNEQFF.

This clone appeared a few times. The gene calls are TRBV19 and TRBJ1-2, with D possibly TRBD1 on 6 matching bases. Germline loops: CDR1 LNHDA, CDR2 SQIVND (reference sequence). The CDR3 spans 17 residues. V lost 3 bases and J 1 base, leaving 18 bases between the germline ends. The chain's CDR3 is CASSMMGGGRRNYGYTF. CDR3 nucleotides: TGTGCCAGTAGTATGATGGGCGGGGGGCGACGTAACTATGGCTACACCTTC.

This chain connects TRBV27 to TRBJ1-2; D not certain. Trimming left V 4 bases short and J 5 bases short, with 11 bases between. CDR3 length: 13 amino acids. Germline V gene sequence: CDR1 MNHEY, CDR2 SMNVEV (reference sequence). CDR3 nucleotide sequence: TGTGCCAGCAGTTCAATGGAGGAATATGGCTACACCTTC. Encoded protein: CASSSMEEYGYTF.

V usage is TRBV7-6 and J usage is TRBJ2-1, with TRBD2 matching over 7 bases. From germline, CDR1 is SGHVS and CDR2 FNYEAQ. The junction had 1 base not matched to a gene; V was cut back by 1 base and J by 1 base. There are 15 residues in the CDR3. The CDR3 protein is CASSLGAGSYNEQFF. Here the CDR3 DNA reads TGTGCCAGCAGCTTAGGAGCGGGATCCTACAATGAGCAGTTCTTC. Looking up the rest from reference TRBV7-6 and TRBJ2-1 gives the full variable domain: GAGVSQSPRYKVTKRGQDVALRCDPISGHVSLYWYRQALGQGPEFLTYFNYEAQQDKSGLPNDRFSAERPEGSISTLTIQRTEQRDSAMYRCASSLGAGSYNEQFFGPGTRLTVL.

CDR3 protein: CAWSLGSGEQFF. CDR3 DNA sequence: TGTGCCTGGAGTTTAGGTTCCGGGGAGCAGTTCTTC. This chain uses TRBV30 with TRBJ2-1, with D uncertain. Germline loops: CDR1 GTSNPN, CDR2 SVGIG (reference sequence). V was shortened by 2 bases and J by 10 bases, with 12 bases between the two germline ends. The CDR3 is made up of 12 amino acids. Supplemented by reference TRBV30 and TRBJ2-1, the full variable domain reads SQTIHQWPATLVQPVGSPLSLECTVEGTSNPNLYWYRQAAGRGLQLLFYSVGIGQISSEVPQNLSASRPQDRQFILSSKKLLLSDSGFYLCAWSLGSGEQFFGPGTRLTVL.

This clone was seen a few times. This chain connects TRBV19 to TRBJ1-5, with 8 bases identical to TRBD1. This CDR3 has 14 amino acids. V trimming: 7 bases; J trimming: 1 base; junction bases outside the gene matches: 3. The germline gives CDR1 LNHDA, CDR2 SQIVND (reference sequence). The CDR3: CASTRTGSNQPQHF. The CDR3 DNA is TGTGCCAGTACCAGGACAGGGAGCAATCAGCCCCAGCATTTT.

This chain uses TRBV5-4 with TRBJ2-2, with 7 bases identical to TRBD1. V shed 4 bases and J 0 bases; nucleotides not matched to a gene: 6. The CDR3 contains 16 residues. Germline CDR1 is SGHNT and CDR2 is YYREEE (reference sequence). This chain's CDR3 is CASSTPGQTNTGELFF. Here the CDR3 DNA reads TGTGCCAGCAGCACTCCGGGACAGACGAACACCGGGGAGCTGTTTTTT.

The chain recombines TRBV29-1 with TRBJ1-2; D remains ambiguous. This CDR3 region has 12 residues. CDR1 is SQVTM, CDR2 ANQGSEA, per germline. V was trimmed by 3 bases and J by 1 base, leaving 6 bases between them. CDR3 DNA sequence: TGCAGCGTTGAGGGCAATAACTATGGCTACACCTTC. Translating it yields CSVEGNNYGYTF.

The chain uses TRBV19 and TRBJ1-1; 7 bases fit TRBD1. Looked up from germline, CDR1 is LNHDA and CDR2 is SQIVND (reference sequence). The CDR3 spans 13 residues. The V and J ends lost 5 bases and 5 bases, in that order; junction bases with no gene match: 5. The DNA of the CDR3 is TGTGCCAGTAGTGACAGGGTGGCTACTGAAGCTTTCTTT. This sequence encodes CASSDRVATEAFF.

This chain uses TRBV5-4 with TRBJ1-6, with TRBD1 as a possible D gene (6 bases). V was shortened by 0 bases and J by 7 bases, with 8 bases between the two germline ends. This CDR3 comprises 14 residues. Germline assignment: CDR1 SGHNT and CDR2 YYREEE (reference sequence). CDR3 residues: CASSLGRGNSPLHF. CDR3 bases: TGTGCCAGCAGCTTGGGTAGGGGGAATTCACCCCTCCACTTT.

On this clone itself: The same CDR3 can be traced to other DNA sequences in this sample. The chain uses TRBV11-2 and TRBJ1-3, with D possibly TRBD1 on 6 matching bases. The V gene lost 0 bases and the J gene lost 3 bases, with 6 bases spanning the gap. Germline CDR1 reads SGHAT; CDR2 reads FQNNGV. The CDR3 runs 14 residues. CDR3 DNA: TGTGCCAGCAGCTTAGAAGGGGGTGGAAACACCATATATTTT. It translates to CASSLEGGGNTIYF.

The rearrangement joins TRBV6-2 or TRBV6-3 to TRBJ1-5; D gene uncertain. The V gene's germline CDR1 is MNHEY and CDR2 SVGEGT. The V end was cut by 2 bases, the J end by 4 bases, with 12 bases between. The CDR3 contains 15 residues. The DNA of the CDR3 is TGTGCCAGCAGTTACCTTGCAGGATGGAATCAGCCCCAGCATTTT. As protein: CASSYLAGWNQPQHF.

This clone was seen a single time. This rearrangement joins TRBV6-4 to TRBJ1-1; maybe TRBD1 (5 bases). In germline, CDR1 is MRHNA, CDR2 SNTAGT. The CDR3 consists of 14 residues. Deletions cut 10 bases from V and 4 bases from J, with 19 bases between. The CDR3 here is CAKTTVGQGTEAFF. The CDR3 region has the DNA TGTGCCAAAACGACGGTGGGGCAGGGCACTGAAGCTTTCTTT.

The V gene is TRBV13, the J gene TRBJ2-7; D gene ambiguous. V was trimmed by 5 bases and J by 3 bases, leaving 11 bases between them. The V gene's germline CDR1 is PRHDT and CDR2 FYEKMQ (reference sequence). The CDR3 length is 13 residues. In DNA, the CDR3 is TGTGCCAGCAGCCCCAAGCGCGACTACGAGCAGTACTTC. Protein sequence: CASSPKRDYEQYF.

DNA for the CDR3: TGTGCCAGCAGTTCACGAGGGCTCAGGGGGATGGTCACAGATACGCAGTATTTT. It is translated as CASSSRGLRGMVTDTQYF. The chain is built from TRBV27 and TRBJ2-3, with TRBD1 matching over 7 bases. Losses at the gene ends were 4 bases for V and 2 bases for J; bases not matched to a gene: 15. CDR1 MNHEY and CDR2 SMNVEV come from the germline V gene (reference sequence). This CDR3 is 18 amino acids long.

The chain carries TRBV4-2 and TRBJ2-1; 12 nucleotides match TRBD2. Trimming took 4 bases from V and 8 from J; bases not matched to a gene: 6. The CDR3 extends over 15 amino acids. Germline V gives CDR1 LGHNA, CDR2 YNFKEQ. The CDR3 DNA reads TGTGCCAGCAGCCGCCGACTAGCGGGAGAATATGAGCAGTTCTTC. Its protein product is CASSRRLAGEYEQFF.

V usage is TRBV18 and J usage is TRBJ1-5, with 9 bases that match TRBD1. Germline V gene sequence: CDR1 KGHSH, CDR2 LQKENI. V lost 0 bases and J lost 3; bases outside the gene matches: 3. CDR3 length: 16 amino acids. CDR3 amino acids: CASSPPNRGPNQPQHF. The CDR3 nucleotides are TGTGCCAGCTCACCACCAAACAGGGGGCCCAATCAGCCCCAGCATTTT.

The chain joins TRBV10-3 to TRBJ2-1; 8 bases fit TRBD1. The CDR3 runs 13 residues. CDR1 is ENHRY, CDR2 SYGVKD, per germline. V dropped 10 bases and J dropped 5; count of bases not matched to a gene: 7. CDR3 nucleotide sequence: TGTGCCACGGGACAGGTGGTGGACAATGAGCAGTTCTTC. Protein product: CATGQVVDNEQFF.

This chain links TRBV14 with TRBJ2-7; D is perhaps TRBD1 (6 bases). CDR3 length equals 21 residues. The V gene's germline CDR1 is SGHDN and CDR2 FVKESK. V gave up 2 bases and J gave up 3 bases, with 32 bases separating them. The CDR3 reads CASSQFIIRIPRGHPSYEQYF. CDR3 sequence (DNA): TGTGCCAGCAGCCAATTCATAATTCGGATACCCAGGGGTCACCCCAGCTACGAGCAGTACTTC.

CDR3: CASSRGGGGGEKLFF. CDR3 coding DNA: TGTGCCAGCAGCCGAGGTGGAGGGGGGGGAGAAAAACTGTTTTTT. The chain recombines TRBV7-8 with TRBJ1-4, with a possible D match to TRBD1 (6 bases). Germline CDR1 and CDR2: SGHVS and FQNEAQ. The CDR3 is 15 residues long. Trimming removed 5 bases at V and 8 bases at J, with 18 bases between.

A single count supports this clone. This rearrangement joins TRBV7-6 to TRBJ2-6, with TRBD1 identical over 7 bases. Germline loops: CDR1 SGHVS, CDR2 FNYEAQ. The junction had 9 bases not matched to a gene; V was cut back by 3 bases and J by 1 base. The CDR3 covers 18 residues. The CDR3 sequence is CASSLYGTATSGANVLTF. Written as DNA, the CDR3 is TGTGCCAGCAGCTTGTACGGGACAGCCACTTCTGGGGCCAACGTCCTGACTTTC.

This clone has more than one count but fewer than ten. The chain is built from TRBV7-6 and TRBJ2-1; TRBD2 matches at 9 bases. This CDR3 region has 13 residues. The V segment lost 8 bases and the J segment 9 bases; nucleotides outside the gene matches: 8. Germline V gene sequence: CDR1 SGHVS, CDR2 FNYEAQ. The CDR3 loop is CASSRSGGFEQFF. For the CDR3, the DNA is TGTGCCAGCTCCCGGAGCGGGGGGTTTGAGCAGTTCTTC.